The next 24 T cell receptor beta chains were all read from a single sample in a study of OX40 agonist ivuxolimab in advanced cancers. Generated by immunoSEQ multiplex PCR, the TCRdb table keeps only in-frame clones and is missing some. The sample has approximately 68,000 clones; about nine tenths are singletons. The sequencing here drew on CD4+ or CD8+ T cells sorted from blood, taken in a trial of the OX40 agonist ivuxolimab. The source is an adult with an advanced solid tumor such as melanoma, head and neck, liver or kidney cancer.

The chain links TRBV27 to TRBJ2-7; tentative D call: TRBD1 (5 bases). CDR3 length equals 14 residues. The V end was cut by 6 bases, the J end by 3 bases, with 15 bases between. The germline V gene has CDR1 MNHEY and CDR2 SMNVEV (reference sequence). The CDR3 region has the DNA TGTGCCAGCAGCCCCACGTGGGGCGGCTACGAGCAGTACTTC. Translating it yields CASSPTWGGYEQYF.

The rearrangement links TRBV27 to TRBJ1-2, with D possibly matching TRBD1 (5 bases). Germline V gene data show CDR1 as MNHEY and CDR2 as SMNVEV (reference sequence). The CDR3 is 13 amino acids. Trimming pared 2 bases from V and 4 bases from J, leaving 8 bases between. The CDR3 DNA follows: TGTGCCAGCAGTTTACAGGGCGGCTATGGCTACACCTTC. It is translated as CASSLQGGYGYTF.

The chain uses TRBV11-2 and TRBJ1-4; TRBD1 agrees at 9 bases. After removal of 5 bases from V and 6 bases from J, the junction contained 7 bases not matched to a gene. In germline, CDR1 is SGHAT, CDR2 FQNNGV. This CDR3 spans 15 amino acids. The CDR3 spells CASSRDRVRDEKLFF. The CDR3 coding sequence is TGTGCCAGCAGCCGGGACAGGGTGAGGGATGAAAAACTGTTTTTT.

The rearrangement joins TRBV6-1 to TRBJ1-2; maybe TRBD1 (5 bases). Trimming left V 9 bases short and J 1 base short, with 15 bases between. This CDR3 contains 14 residues. CDR1 is MNHNS and CDR2 is SASEGT in the germline V gene. The DNA for the CDR3 is TGTGCCAGTTCGGGGGTGTCAGATAACTATGGCTACACCTTC. It codes for CASSGVSDNYGYTF.

Here the CDR3 DNA reads TGTGCCAGCCAGTTGGGCTCTGGGGCCAACGTCCTGACTTTC. Translated, it gives CASQLGSGANVLTF. This chain connects TRBV19 to TRBJ2-6; D not certain. V was cut by 9 bases and J by 0 bases, with 9 bases left in between. The germline V gene encodes CDR1 LNHDA and CDR2 SQIVND (reference sequence). The CDR3 has 14 residues.

The genes are TRBV5-1 and TRBJ2-3, with 8 positions matching TRBD1. Per germline, CDR1 SGHRS and CDR2 YFSETQ. With 4 bases clipped from V and 6 bases from J, the junction kept 7 bases outside the gene matches. This CDR3 region has 14 residues. The CDR3 region has the DNA TGCGCCAGCAGCCCAGGGACAGGTCTGGATACGCAGTATTTT. Its translation: CASSPGTGLDTQYF.

The chain recombines TRBV30 with TRBJ2-7; 7 nucleotides agree with TRBD1. V shed 5 bases, J shed 4 bases, and the junction held 11 bases outside the gene matches. The CDR3 totals 14 residues. Germline assignment: CDR1 GTSNPN and CDR2 SVGIG (reference sequence). CDR3 DNA: TGTGCCTGGGTTGTGGCAGGGGGAACTTACGAGCAGTACTTC. Translated, it gives CAWVVAGGTYEQYF. Looking up the rest from reference TRBV30 and TRBJ2-7 gives the full variable domain: SQTIHQWPATLVQPVGSPLSLECTVEGTSNPNLYWYRQAAGRGLQLLFYSVGIGQISSEVPQNLSASRPQDRQFILSSKKLLLSDSGFYLCAWVVAGGTYEQYFGPGTRLTVT.

The rearrangement uses TRBV4-1 and TRBJ1-3; D might be TRBD1 (5 bases). The CDR3 length is 13 residues. V lost 6 bases to trimming and J lost 1 base, with 7 bases between them. CDR1 and CDR2 (germline): MGHRA, YSYEKL. This chain's CDR3 is CASRGVSGNTIYF. Here the CDR3 DNA reads TGCGCCAGCAGAGGGGTATCTGGAAACACCATATATTTT.

The chain uses TRBV7-3 and TRBJ2-5; D tentatively reads TRBD1 or TRBD2 (5 bases each). Near its end, the DNA agrees better with TRBJ2-7, so the J call may be wrong. The CDR3 sequence is 14 residues long. Germline V CDR1 and CDR2: SGHTA, FQGTGA. CDR3 residues: CASSRAGTGYEQYF. DNA of the CDR3: TGTGCCAGCAGCCGAGCAGGGACGGGCTACGAGCAGTACTTC.

This clone was seen just once. The CDR3 DNA sequence: TGTGCCAGTAGTTATTCGGACAGGGTGAGCACTGAAGCTTTCTTT. It yields the protein CASSYSDRVSTEAFF. This chain links TRBV19 with TRBJ1-1; 8 bases line up with TRBD1. The CDR3 loop spans 15 amino acids. The ends lost 5 bases at V and 4 bases at J; junction bases unmatched: 9. CDR1 LNHDA and CDR2 SQIVND come from the germline V gene (reference sequence). The complete variable domain, with remaining parts taken from reference TRBV19 and TRBJ1-1, reads DGGITQSPKYLFRKEGQNVTLSCEQNLNHDAMYWYRQDPGQGLRLIYYSQIVNDFQKGDIAEGYSVSREKKESFPLTVTSAQKNPTAFYLCASSYSDRVSTEAFFGQGTRLTVV.

The rearrangement links TRBV27 to TRBJ1-1; D remains ambiguous. The CDR3 contains 13 residues. V lost 2 bases, J lost 1 base, and 5 bases lay in between. Germline CDR1 and CDR2: MNHEY and SMNVEV (reference sequence). DNA for the CDR3: TGTGCCAGCAGTTTAAAACAGAACACTGAAGCTTTCTTT. As protein: CASSLKQNTEAFF.

This clone appeared a single time. V usage is TRBV6-4 and J usage is TRBJ2-1, with 7 positions matching TRBD2. This CDR3 has 17 amino acids. Trimming removed 6 bases from V and 7 bases from J; junction bases left unmatched: 18. Germline V gene sequence: CDR1 MRHNA, CDR2 SNTAGT. The CDR3 is CASSQGAGVAPGNEQFF. The CDR3 DNA is TGTGCCAGCAGCCAGGGTGCGGGGGTGGCGCCCGGGAATGAGCAGTTCTTC.

The chain combines TRBV6-1 with TRBJ2-1; 10 nucleotides match TRBD2. Germline V gene sequence: CDR1 MNHNS, CDR2 SASEGT. The CDR3 extends over 15 amino acids. Trimming took 5 bases from V and 9 from J; bases not matched to a gene: 10. CDR3 bases: TGTGCCAGCAGTCCGTTGGCTAGCGGGAGTTTTGAGCAGTTCTTC. This codes for CASSPLASGSFEQFF.

The chain employs TRBV9 and TRBJ2-2, with TRBD1 matching over 9 bases. This CDR3 region has 15 residues. In germline, CDR1 is SGDLS, CDR2 YYNGEE. V was clipped by 3 bases and J by 5 bases; unmatched bases: 5. CDR3 sequence: CASSGKQGATGELFF. CDR3 DNA: TGTGCCAGCAGCGGGAAACAGGGGGCGACCGGGGAGCTGTTTTTT.

V is TRBV7-2 and J is TRBJ2-7, with 8 bases aligning to TRBD2. Germline V CDR1 and CDR2: SGHTA, FQGNSA. The CDR3 totals 15 residues. V lost 4 bases and J lost 4; bases outside the gene matches: 9. The chain's CDR3 is CASSSNGGGLYEQYF. The CDR3 coding sequence is TGTGCCAGCAGCTCCAACGGGGGGGGGCTTTACGAGCAGTACTTC.

The chain couples TRBV18 to TRBJ2-1, with D perhaps matching TRBD1 (6 bases). Germline V gene lookup returns CDR1 KGHSH and CDR2 LQKENI. The CDR3 has 17 amino acids. V was pared by 5 bases and J by 6 bases, with 23 bases between. CDR3 coding DNA: TGTGCCAGCTCATACTCGGCTGGAGCGAGGGGGTCCAATGAGCAGTTCTTC. Translation: CASSYSAGARGSNEQFF.

The genes are TRBV19 and TRBJ1-5; possible D gene TRBD1, 5 bases. Between the trimmed V and J ends, which lost 7 bases and 3 bases, there was a span of 16 bases. CDR1 is LNHDA, CDR2 SQIVND, per germline (reference sequence). The CDR3 runs 15 residues. This CDR3 reads CASNRTPSPNQPQHF. The CDR3 coding sequence is TGTGCCAGTAACAGGACGCCATCCCCCAATCAGCCCCAGCATTTT.

The rearrangement joins TRBV19 to TRBJ2-7, with D tentatively TRBD1 (6 bases). The germline V and J ends were trimmed by 6 bases and 2 bases, with 14 bases remaining between them. The V gene's germline CDR1 is LNHDA and CDR2 SQIVND (reference sequence). This CDR3 comprises 14 residues. This CDR3 reads CASRKGDGAYEQYF. In nucleotides, the CDR3 is TGTGCCAGTAGGAAGGGGGACGGAGCCTACGAGCAGTACTTC.

V and J are TRBV5-8 and TRBJ1-5; D uncertain. In germline, CDR1 is SGHTS, CDR2 YDEGEE. V was shortened by 3 bases and J by 3 bases, with 7 bases between the two germline ends. The CDR3 consists of 13 residues. The CDR3 nucleotides are TGTGCCAGCAGCTGGTCGAACAATCAGCCCCAGCATTTT. Encoded protein: CASSWSNNQPQHF.

The chain carries TRBV11-2 and TRBJ2-3; 7 nucleotides align to TRBD2. Germline loops: CDR1 SGHAT, CDR2 FQNNGV. The CDR3 has 16 residues. The V segment lost 5 bases and the J segment 3 bases; nucleotides outside the gene matches: 11. The CDR3 spells CASSPREGVRTDTQYF. CDR3 in DNA: TGTGCCAGCAGCCCTAGGGAGGGAGTAAGGACAGATACGCAGTATTTT.

This chain connects TRBV28 to TRBJ1-5; no clear D gene. Germline V lookup: CDR1 MDHEN, CDR2 SYDVKM. Trimming removed 7 bases from V and 11 bases from J, with 21 bases in between. CDR3 size: 14 residues. CDR3 DNA sequence: TGTGCCAGCACCTCACTTTATCATCTTGGGGCCCAGCATTTT. Translation gives CASTSLYHLGAQHF. Filled out from reference TRBV28 and TRBJ1-5, the complete variable domain reads DVKVTQSSRYLVKRTGEKVFLECVQDMDHENMFWYRQDPGLGLRLIYFSYDVKMKEKGDIPEGYSVSREKKERFSLILESASTNQTSMYLCASTSLYHLGAQHFGDGTRLSIL.

This chain connects TRBV6-6 to TRBJ2-2, with a weak D call TRBD2 (6 bases). The CDR3 runs 15 residues. From germline, CDR1 is MNHNY and CDR2 SVGAGI (reference sequence). Trimming stripped 2 bases from V and 8 bases from J, with 15 bases between. The CDR3 DNA follows: TGTGCCAGCAGTTACCGACCTCCCCGGGGGGGGGAGCTGTTTTTT. It translates to CASSYRPPRGGELFF.

Remarks on this clone: This same CDR3 is encoded by further DNA sequences in the sample. Here the CDR3 reads CASSRDRLNTEAFF. CDR3 DNA: TGTGCCAGCTCACGGGACAGGCTGAACACTGAAGCTTTCTTT. The gene calls are TRBV18 and TRBJ1-1; TRBD1 matches at 8 bases. The CDR3 sequence is 14 residues long. J gave up 0 bases and V 4 bases, and 1 base lay outside the gene matches. Germline-derived CDR1 and CDR2 are KGHSH and LQKENI. Variable domain in full (rest from reference TRBV18 and TRBJ1-1): NAGVMQNPRHLVRRRGQEARLRCSPMKGHSHVYWYRQLPEEGLKFMVYLQKENIIDESGMPKERFSAEFPKEGPSILRIQQVVRGDSAAYFCASSRDRLNTEAFFGQGTRLTVV.

J is TRBJ1-6 and V is TRBV6-5; D ambiguous. Trimming stripped 8 bases from V and 7 bases from J, with 12 bases between. CDR1 and CDR2 (germline): MNHEY, SVGAGI. This CDR3 is 13 amino acids long. Written as DNA, the CDR3 is TGTGCCAGCGGTGCGCGGAGAAATTCACCCCTCCACTTT. Protein sequence: CASGARRNSPLHF.